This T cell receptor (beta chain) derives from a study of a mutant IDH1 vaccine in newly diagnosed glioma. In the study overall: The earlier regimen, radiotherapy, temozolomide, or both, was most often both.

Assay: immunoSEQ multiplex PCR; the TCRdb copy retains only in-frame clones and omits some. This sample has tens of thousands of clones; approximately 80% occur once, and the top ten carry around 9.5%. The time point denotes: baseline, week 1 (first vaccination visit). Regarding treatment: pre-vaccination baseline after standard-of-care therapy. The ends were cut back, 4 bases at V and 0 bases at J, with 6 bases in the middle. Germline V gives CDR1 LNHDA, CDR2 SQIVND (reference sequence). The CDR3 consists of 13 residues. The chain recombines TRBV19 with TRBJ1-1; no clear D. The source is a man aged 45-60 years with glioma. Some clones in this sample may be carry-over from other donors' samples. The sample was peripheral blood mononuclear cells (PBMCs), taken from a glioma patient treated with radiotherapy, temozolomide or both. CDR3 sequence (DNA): TGTGCCAGTAGTACCGGGGTGAACACTGAAGCTTTCTTT. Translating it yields CASSTGVNTEAFF.